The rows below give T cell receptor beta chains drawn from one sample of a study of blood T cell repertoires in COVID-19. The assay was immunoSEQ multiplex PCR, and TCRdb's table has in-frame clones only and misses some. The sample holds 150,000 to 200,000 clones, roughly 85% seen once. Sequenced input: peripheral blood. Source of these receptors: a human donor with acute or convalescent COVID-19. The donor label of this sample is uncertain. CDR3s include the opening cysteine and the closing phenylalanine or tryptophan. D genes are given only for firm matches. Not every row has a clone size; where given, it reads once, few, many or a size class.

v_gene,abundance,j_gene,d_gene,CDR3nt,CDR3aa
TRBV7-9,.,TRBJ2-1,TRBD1,TGTGCCAGCAGCTTACTGATGGGACAGCTTGAGCAGTTCTTC,CASSLLMGQLEQFF
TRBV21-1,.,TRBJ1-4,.,TGTGCCAGCAGCAAAAGCGGGGCCGCGGCCCCAACTAATGAAAAACTGTTTTTT,CASSKSGAAAPTNEKLFF
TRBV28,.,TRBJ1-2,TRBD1,TGTGCCAGCAGTTCGACAGGGTTGTTGGATGGCTACACCTTC,CASSSTGLLDGYTF
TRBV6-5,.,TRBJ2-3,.,TGTGCCAGCAGTCCCAGGGGCACAGATACGCAGTATTTT,CASSPRGTDTQYF
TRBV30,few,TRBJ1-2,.,TGTGCCTGGGACAGGCGGCGGATCGGCTACACCTTC,CAWDRRRIGYTF
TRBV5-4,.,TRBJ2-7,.,TGTGCCAGCAGCTTAGTGGTGAGCTCCTACGAGCAGTACTTC,CASSLVVSSYEQYF
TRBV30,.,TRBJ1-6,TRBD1,TGTGCCTGGAGCCTGAAAAGGGGGCAGGCCAGCTCCTATAATTCACCCCTCCACTTT,CAWSLKRGQASSYNSPLHF
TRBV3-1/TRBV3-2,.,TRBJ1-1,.,TGTGCCAGCAGCCAAGATCATGGAGGTCGAGCTTTCTTT,CASSQDHGGRAFF
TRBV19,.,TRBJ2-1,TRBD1,TGTGCCAGTAGCAAACACAGGGGGATCTACAATGAGCAGTTCTTC,CASSKHRGIYNEQFF
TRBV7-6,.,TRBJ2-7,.,TGTGCCAGCAGCTTTGTCGGAGGGGTGTACGAGCAGTACTTC,CASSFVGGVYEQYF
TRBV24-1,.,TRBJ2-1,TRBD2,TGTGCCACCAGTGATTTAGCGGGGATAGGGACGAATGAGCAGTTCTTC,CATSDLAGIGTNEQFF
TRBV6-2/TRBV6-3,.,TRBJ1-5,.,TGTGCCAGCAGTTACTCTTACAGGGTTGGCAATCAGCCCCAGCATTTT,CASSYSYRVGNQPQHF